A single sample gave rise to the 3 T cell receptor beta chains below, sequenced in a study of blood T cell repertoires in COVID-19. The data were produced by immunoSEQ multiplex PCR, yet TCRdb's version contains in-frame clones alone and is incomplete. This sample has about 150,000 clones, with about 88% found just once. Sequenced: peripheral blood. The receptors were sampled from a woman aged 55-69 years with COVID-19, enrolled during active disease.

The chain has TRBV5-4 and TRBJ1-1, with D unresolved. Germline CDR1 SGHNT, CDR2 YYREEE (reference sequence). With 2 bases removed from V and 4 bases from J, the gap between germline ends came to 12 bases. The CDR3 sequence is 14 residues long. CDR3 in amino acids: CASSFTEMGTEAFF. The DNA for the CDR3 is TGTGCCAGCAGCTTTACGGAGATGGGCACTGAAGCTTTCTTT.

The V and J genes are TRBV25-1 and TRBJ1-1; D possibly corresponds to TRBD1 (5 bases). Germline V lookup: CDR1 MGHDK, CDR2 SYGVNS. The CDR3 is 17 amino acids. V was clipped by 1 base and J by 3 bases, with 18 bases between them. CDR3 nucleotides: TGTGCCAGCAGTGAATCGCTCGGGGGGAACAAGTACACTGAAGCTTTCTTT. Translated, it gives CASSESLGGNKYTEAFF.

The CDR3 DNA follows: TGTGCCAGCAGCCGCCTTGGGACAGGGGGAGCTTTCTTT. Protein sequence: CASSRLGTGGAFF. The chain links TRBV25-1 to TRBJ1-1; 11 bases are a match to TRBD1. Per germline, CDR1 MGHDK and CDR2 SYGVNS. V lost 6 bases to trimming and J lost 10 bases; unmatched junction nucleotides: 7. This CDR3 comprises 13 residues.